A single sample is the source of the 13 T cell receptor beta chains below, sequenced in a study of naive and memory T cell subsets (dated by TCRdb to about 2017). The antigens of these receptors remain unknown. Libraries were made using UMI-ligation and nested PCR. The data were produced on an Illumina MiSeq. An equimolar mix of two oligonucleotides covering both TRBC1 and TRBC2 was used as the beta constant-region primer. Four rounds of PCR were used to amplify ligated cDNA, with nested alpha and beta constant-region primers being used together with the SP2 primer. The raw public data were reprocessed by TCRdb itself: fastp quality trimming at Q25, MiXCR clonotype calling, in-frame beta chains only. Rows are combined by CDR3 protein, so each entry shows the most common genes and DNA. This sample has roughly 100,000 distinct CDR3 sequences in its table, and about 14% of those were observed once. In total, the top ten clones hold 2.8% of the sample.

Summary of the overall study and its limitations: Naive repertoires, especially CD8, contained a few larger clonotypes, possibly memory cells re-expressing CD45RA.

Sequenced input: naive CD8+ T cells from blood. Reading the label with the study, this specimen's cell subset or site is: naive T cells, CD45RA high CD27+. The receptor source for this set is a human donor in good health.

This sequence joins TRBV9 and TRBJ2-3; D remains unclear. Germline V lookup: CDR1 SGDLS, CDR2 YYNGEE. V was clipped by 2 bases and J by 2 bases, with 9 bases between them. The CDR3 runs 14 residues. The CDR3 is CASSVASPTDTQYF. CDR3 bases: TGTGCCAGCAGCGTCGCCAGCCCCACAGATACGCAGTATTTT.

The gene calls are TRBV12-3 or TRBV12-4 and TRBJ2-5; a weak D match, TRBD2 (7 bases). The CDR3 loop spans 14 amino acids. With 8 bases removed from V and 0 bases from J, the gap between germline ends came to 13 bases. CDR3 nucleotide sequence: TGTGCCAGCGCGGGGGCTCTGTACCAAGAGACCCAGTACTTC. Its translation: CASAGALYQETQYF.

The table lists this clonotype with a few counts. This chain uses TRBV29-1 with TRBJ1-2; possible D gene TRBD1, 5 bases. Deletions cut 4 bases from V and 6 bases from J, with 12 bases between. Per germline, CDR1 SQVTM and CDR2 ANQGSEA. The CDR3 runs 12 residues. CDR3 sequence reads: CSVGWGEDGYTF. In DNA, the CDR3 is TGCAGCGTTGGCTGGGGCGAGGATGGCTACACCTTC.

This clonotype was seen a few times. In DNA, the CDR3 is TGTGCCAGCAGTTTAGTTCTGAGCGGGGATGAGCAGTTCTTC. Protein: CASSLVLSGDEQFF. This chain connects TRBV12-3 or TRBV12-4 to TRBJ2-1; 7 nucleotides agree with TRBD2. Trimming cost V 1 base and J 8 bases; bases outside gene matches: 5. The CDR3 is made up of 14 amino acids.

Only a few counts were recorded for this clonotype. This chain uses TRBV20-1 with TRBJ2-7; 12 positions agree with TRBD1. CDR1 is DFQATT and CDR2 is SNEGSKA in the germline V gene (reference sequence). This CDR3 is 15 amino acids long. V was clipped by 1 base and J by 2 bases; unmatched bases: 3. The CDR3 region is CSARGRDRGPYEQYF. As DNA, the CDR3 is TGCAGTGCTAGAGGCCGGGACAGGGGGCCCTACGAGCAGTACTTC.

The CDR3 DNA follows: TGTGCCAGCAGTGTTGTCAGGAGCTCCTACAATGAGCAGTTCTTC. It is translated as CASSVVRSSYNEQFF. The rearrangement uses TRBV6-1 and TRBJ2-1; no definite D call. The V and J ends lost 4 bases and 0 bases respectively, with 10 bases between them. The CDR3 sequence is 15 residues long. Germline V lookup: CDR1 MNHNS, CDR2 SASEGT.

This clonotype was counted between two and nine times. The CDR3 reads CASSLEAWGEAFF. The DNA for the CDR3 is TGTGCCAGCAGCTTAGAGGCGTGGGGCGAAGCTTTCTTT. The chain uses TRBV7-3 and TRBJ1-1, with a possible D match to TRBD1 (5 bases). V was shortened by 2 bases and J by 8 bases, with 12 bases between the two germline ends. Germline-derived CDR1 and CDR2 are SGHTA and FQGTGA. The CDR3 loop spans 13 amino acids. The whole variable domain, remainder taken from reference TRBV7-3 and TRBJ1-1, is GAGVSQTPSNKVTEKGKYVELRCDPISGHTALYWYRQSLGQGPEFLIYFQGTGAADDSGLPNDRFFAVRPEGSVSTLKIQRTERGDSAVYLCASSLEAWGEAFFGQGTRLTVV.

This clonotype appeared a few times. The chain couples TRBV12-3 or TRBV12-4 to TRBJ2-2; D is uncertain. The CDR3 contains 16 residues. V was pared by 7 bases and J by 5 bases, with 20 bases between. CDR3 region: CASTSDEFRWTGELFF. Written as DNA, the CDR3 is TGTGCCAGCACCTCAGACGAGTTCCGCTGGACCGGGGAGCTGTTTTTT.

This clonotype was observed at least ten times. V usage is TRBV20-1 and J usage is TRBJ2-3, with 7 positions matching TRBD2. This CDR3 contains 17 residues. After removal of 6 bases from V and 1 base from J, the junction contained 16 bases not matched to a gene. Germline-derived CDR1 and CDR2 are DFQATT and SNEGSKA (reference sequence). CDR3 in amino acids: CSAAPWGGRVGTDTQYF. The CDR3, as DNA: TGCAGTGCCGCCCCCTGGGGGGGAAGAGTCGGCACAGATACGCAGTATTTT.

This chain uses TRBV3-1 with TRBJ2-5; D possibly matches TRBD1 or TRBD2 (5 bases each). Trimming removed 0 bases from V and 4 bases from J, with 9 bases in between. Germline loops: CDR1 LGHDT, CDR2 YNNKEL (reference sequence). CDR3 length equals 14 residues. Here the CDR3 reads CASSQEGDGETQYF. CDR3 bases: TGTGCCAGCAGCCAAGAGGGGGACGGAGAGACCCAGTACTTC.

In its sample, this clonotype was seen a few times. The V call is TRBV9, the J call TRBJ2-5; possible D gene TRBD2, 5 bases. The CDR3 has 14 amino acids. Between the trimmed V and J ends, which lost 3 bases and 1 base, there was a span of 10 bases. The germline gives CDR1 SGDLS, CDR2 YYNGEE. CDR3 in amino acids: CASSAGAVQETQYF. CDR3 coding DNA: TGTGCCAGCAGCGCCGGAGCGGTCCAAGAGACCCAGTACTTC.

The chain carries TRBV19 and TRBJ1-1, with TRBD1 as a possible D gene (5 bases). Germline V CDR1 and CDR2: LNHDA, SQIVND (reference sequence). V was pared by 0 bases and J by 1 base, with 9 bases between. The CDR3 loop spans 15 amino acids. CDR3 sequence: CASSIDRDGNTEAFF. The CDR3 DNA reads TGTGCCAGTAGTATAGATCGGGACGGGAACACTGAAGCTTTCTTT.

Only a few counts were recorded for this clonotype. This chain joins TRBV15 and TRBJ2-3; D is ambiguous. Trimming removed 11 bases from V and 1 base from J, with 10 bases in between. CDR1 LNHNV and CDR2 YYDKDF come from the germline V gene (reference sequence). This CDR3 is 12 amino acids long. In nucleotides, the CDR3 is TGTGCCCCCCAGTCTTGCACAGATACGCAGTATTTT. Its protein product is CAPQSCTDTQYF.